The present TCR beta chain was sequenced within a study of T cells in Graves' hyperthyroidism and ophthalmopathy. Amplification yielded TCR beta CDR3 regions, with RNA transcripts as the source. HTBI primers were employed in a first-round RT-PCR of the TCR CDR3. TCRdb independently ran MiXCR on the multiplex PCR reads; one entry per CDR3 protein. Among roughly 300,000 distinct CDR3 sequences listed, about 18% were seen once. Only a few counts were recorded for this clonotype. This CDR3 region has 18 residues. Trimming shortened V by 4 bases and J by 5 bases, and 23 bases separated the two germline ends. CDR1 is LNHNV, CDR2 YYDKDF, per germline (reference sequence). Hyperthyroidism of Graves' type that showed no ophthalmopathy progression within 18 months was stable. Uncontrolled infection, other autoimmune disease, pregnancy or lactation barred patients from enrollment. About 10 ml of fresh peripheral blood supplied the PBMCs.

The chain joins TRBV15 to TRBJ2-2; possible D gene TRBD1, 6 bases. This sequence was found in a woman aged 45-65 years with Graves' hyperthyroidism. Sequencing input: blood. CDR3 DNA sequence: TGTGCCACCAGCATTGAGGGACATACCCTTGAGACAACCGGGGAGCTGTTTTTT. It specifies CATSIEGHTLETTGELFF. Looking up the rest from reference TRBV15 and TRBJ2-2 gives the full variable domain: DAMVIQNPRYQVTQFGKPVTLSCSQTLNHNVMYWYQQKSSQAPKLLFHYYDKDFNNEADTPDNFQSRRPNTSFCFLDIRSPGLGDTAMYLCATSIEGHTLETTGELFFGEGSRLTVL.